This T cell receptor beta chain was obtained from a study of blood T cell repertoires in COVID-19. V shed 2 bases and J shed 2 bases, with 9 bases lying between them. CDR3 length: 15 residues. The V gene's germline CDR1 is ENHRY and CDR2 SYGVKD. In the original processing: From reference gene primer amplification, estimates of nucleated cell counts were derived. The protocol was immunoSEQ multiplex PCR, while the TCRdb copy is restricted to in-frame clones and leaves out a portion. V and J calls and clone size are copied from that table; D and trimming were computed from the DNA. The sample holds around 140,000 clones, 80% to 90% seen once.

Source material: peripheral blood. J is TRBJ2-2 and V is TRBV10-3, with D possibly matching TRBD1 (6 bases). This TCR derives from a man aged 60 to 75 with active or convalescent COVID-19. The chain's CDR3 is CAISERRGNTGELFF. As DNA, the CDR3 is TGTGCCATCAGTGAGCGCAGGGGAAACACCGGGGAGCTGTTTTTT.